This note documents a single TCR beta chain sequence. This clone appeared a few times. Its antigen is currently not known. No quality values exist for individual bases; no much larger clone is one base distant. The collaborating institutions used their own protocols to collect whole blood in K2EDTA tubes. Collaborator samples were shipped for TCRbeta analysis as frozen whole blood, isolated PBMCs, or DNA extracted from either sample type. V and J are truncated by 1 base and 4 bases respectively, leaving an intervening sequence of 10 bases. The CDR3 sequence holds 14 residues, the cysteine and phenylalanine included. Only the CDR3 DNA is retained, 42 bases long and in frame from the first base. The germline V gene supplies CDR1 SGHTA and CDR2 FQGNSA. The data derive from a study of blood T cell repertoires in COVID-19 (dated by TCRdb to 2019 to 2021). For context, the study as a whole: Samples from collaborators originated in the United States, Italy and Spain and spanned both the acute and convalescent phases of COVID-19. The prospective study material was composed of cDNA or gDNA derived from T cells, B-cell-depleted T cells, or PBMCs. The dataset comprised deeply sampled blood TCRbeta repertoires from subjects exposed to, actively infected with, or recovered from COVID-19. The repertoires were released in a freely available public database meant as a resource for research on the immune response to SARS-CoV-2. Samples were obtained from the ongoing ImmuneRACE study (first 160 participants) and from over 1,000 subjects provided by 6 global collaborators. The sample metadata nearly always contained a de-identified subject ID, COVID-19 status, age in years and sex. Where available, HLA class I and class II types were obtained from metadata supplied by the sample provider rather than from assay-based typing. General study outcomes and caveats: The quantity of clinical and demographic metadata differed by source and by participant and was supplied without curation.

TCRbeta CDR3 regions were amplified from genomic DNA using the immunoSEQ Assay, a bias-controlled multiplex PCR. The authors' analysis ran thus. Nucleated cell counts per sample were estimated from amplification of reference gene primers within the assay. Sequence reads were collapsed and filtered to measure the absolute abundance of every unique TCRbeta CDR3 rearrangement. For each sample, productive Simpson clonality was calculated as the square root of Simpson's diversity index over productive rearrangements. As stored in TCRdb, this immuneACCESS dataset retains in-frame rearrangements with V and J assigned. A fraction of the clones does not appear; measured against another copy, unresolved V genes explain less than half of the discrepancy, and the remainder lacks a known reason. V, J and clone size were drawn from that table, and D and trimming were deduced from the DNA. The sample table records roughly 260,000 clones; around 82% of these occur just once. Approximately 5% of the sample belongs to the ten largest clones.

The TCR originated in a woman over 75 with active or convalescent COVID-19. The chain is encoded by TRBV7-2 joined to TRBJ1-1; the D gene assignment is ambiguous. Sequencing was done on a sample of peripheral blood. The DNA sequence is TGTGCCAGCAGCTTAGGAACGGGGAGCACTGAAGCTTTCTTT. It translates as CASSLGTGSTEAFF.